This entry describes one TCR beta chain. The antigen is not known. As defined, naive CD8 cells were CD45RO-negative and positively selected for CCR7, with terminally differentiated effector memory CD45RA+ cells excluded. The sample originates from a study of shared clonotypes between healthy human individuals. General study findings and limits: Depth of sequencing was expected to influence donor clonotype sharing. Rarefaction curves obtained for sorted subsets showed sequencing incomplete despite large depth.

Germline CDR1 MGHRA, CDR2 YSYEKL. The CDR3 extends over 16 amino acids. The V end was cut by 1 base, the J end by 0 bases, with 11 bases between. Deep was the level used in running the assay. The method was immunoSEQ multiplex PCR; TCRdb's version includes in-frame clones alone and lacks a portion of them. The sample consists of roughly 1,800,000 clones, about 95% of them appearing once. The V and J genes are TRBV4-1 and TRBJ2-3; a weak D match, TRBD2 (6 bases). The sequence came from a young man in good health. The sequenced sample was naive CD8+ T cells sorted from blood. Here the CDR3 reads CASSQGWGLSTDTQYF. DNA of the CDR3: TGCGCCAGCAGCCAAGGTTGGGGACTGAGCACAGATACGCAGTATTTT.